This is a list of T cell receptor beta chains from one sample in a study of radiotherapy plus CTLA-4 blockade in lung cancer. The table came from immunoSEQ multiplex PCR; TCRdb's copy has only in-frame clones and leaves some out. The sample consists of about 62,000 clones, approximately 76% of them appearing once. Sequencing used peripheral blood, obtained from a patient treated with radiotherapy plus ipilimumab. All receptors derive from a human donor with non-small cell lung cancer who had a complete response to radiotherapy plus ipilimumab. The CDR3 runs from the conserved cysteine through the conserved F or W. The order of the fields is V gene, clone size, D gene, J gene, CDR3 protein, CDR3 DNA. D genes are given only for firm matches. Size is stated for part of the rows, as once, few or many counts, or as a class when the clone is expanded.

TRBV5-6	-	-	TRBJ1-3	CDSSLRGSGNTIYF	TGTGACAGCAGCTTACGAGGGTCTGGAAACACCATATATTTT
TRBV6-5	few	TRBD1	TRBJ2-7	CASSTGQGGSEQYF	TGTGCCAGCAGTACCGGACAGGGTGGCTCCGAGCAGTACTTC
TRBV7-9	once	-	TRBJ2-4	CASSLSGATNIQYF	TGTGCCAGCAGCTTGTCAGGGGCGACGAACATTCAGTACTTC
TRBV18	-	-	TRBJ2-3	CASVSTGYTDTQYF	TGTGCCAGCGTCTCAACAGGCTATACAGATACGCAGTATTTT
TRBV19	few	TRBD2	TRBJ2-5	CASSIGGSGATQYF	TGTGCCAGTAGTATCGGGGGGTCAGGAGCGACCCAGTACTTC
TRBV2	-	TRBD1	TRBJ2-1	CASSEGSAGGVGEQFF	TGTGCCAGCAGTGAAGGTTCGGCAGGGGGCGTGGGGGAGCAGTTCTTC
TRBV11-3	-	TRBD1	TRBJ1-6	CASKGTGHLWNSPLHF	TGTGCCAGCAAAGGGACAGGTCACTTATGGAATTCACCCCTCCACTTT
TRBV19	-	-	TRBJ1-1	CASSTLIGEAFF	TGTGCCAGTAGTACGTTAATCGGTGAAGCTTTCTTT
TRBV7-2	-	TRBD1	TRBJ1-5	CASRLSGTVSQPQHF	TGTGCCAGCAGGCTATCCGGGACAGTATCCCAGCCCCAGCATTTT
TRBV2	-	TRBD2	TRBJ2-1	CASSPAGGPFNEQFF	TGTGCCAGCAGCCCAGCGGGAGGCCCTTTCAATGAGCAGTTCTTC
TRBV18	-	-	TRBJ2-1	CASSRRVGASYNEQFF	TGTGCCAGCTCCCGGAGGGTCGGGGCTTCCTACAATGAGCAGTTCTTC
TRBV5-8	-	-	TRBJ1-4	CASSRAVQPMGSEKLFF	TGTGCCAGCAGCCGGGCCGTCCAACCGATGGGGAGTGAAAAACTGTTTTTT
TRBV5-1	few	TRBD1	TRBJ2-5	CASSNPGQGGETQYF	TGCGCCAGCAGCAACCCGGGACAGGGAGGCGAGACCCAGTACTTC
TRBV5-1	-	TRBD2	TRBJ2-1	CASSLGRGVLYNEQFF	TGCGCCAGCAGCTTGGGACGGGGGGTTCTCTACAATGAGCAGTTCTTC
TRBV5-1	-	-	TRBJ2-7	CASSLAGTRRLEQYF	TGCGCCAGCAGCTTGGCGGGGACTCGACGCCTCGAGCAGTACTTC
TRBV5-6	-	TRBD1	TRBJ1-1	CASSLQGALVWDTEAFF	TGTGCCAGCAGCTTACAGGGGGCGCTTGTTTGGGACACTGAAGCTTTCTTT
TRBV6-1	-	TRBD2	TRBJ2-3	CASTPGGLGDTQYF	TGTGCCAGCACCCCGGGAGGGTTGGGAGATACGCAGTATTTT
TRBV27	-	TRBD1	TRBJ1-1	CASSFWQGANTEAFF	TGTGCCAGCAGTTTCTGGCAGGGGGCCAACACTGAAGCTTTCTTT
TRBV30	once	-	TRBJ1-2	CAWSMGARGGYTF	TGTGCCTGGAGTATGGGGGCAAGAGGTGGCTACACCTTC
TRBV13	-	TRBD2	TRBJ2-7	CASSLRGAGYEQYF	TGTGCCAGCAGCTTGAGGGGAGCGGGGTACGAGCAGTACTTC
TRBV6-6	-	TRBD1	TRBJ2-7	CASRRGQGNYEQYF	TGTGCCAGCAGGCGCGGACAGGGGAACTACGAGCAGTACTTC
TRBV11-2	-	TRBD1	TRBJ2-7	CASSLRQGPYEQYF	TGTGCCAGCAGCCTACGACAGGGACCCTACGAGCAGTACTTC
TRBV11-3	few	-	TRBJ2-7	CASSGRGAVPVLGYEQYF	TGTGCCAGCAGCGGGAGGGGGGCGGTACCAGTTTTGGGTTACGAGCAGTACTTC
TRBV5-1	-	-	TRBJ1-2	CASSIDSTLYGYTF	TGCGCCAGCAGCATAGACAGTACCCTTTATGGCTACACCTTC
TRBV28	-	-	TRBJ1-6	CASSLGGDNSPLHF	TGTGCCAGCAGTTTGGGGGGAGATAATTCACCCCTCCACTTT
TRBV19	-	-	TRBJ1-1	CASSILARMNTEAFF	TGTGCCAGTAGTATTCTCGCCAGGATGAACACTGAAGCTTTCTTT
TRBV6-5	-	TRBD2	TRBJ2-2	CASSHPGLAGELFF	TGTGCCAGCAGCCATCCGGGACTAGCCGGGGAGCTGTTTTTT
TRBV7-9	-	TRBD1	TRBJ1-4	CASSFGGTGAIREKLFF	TGTGCCAGCAGCTTTGGGGGAACAGGGGCGATTAGGGAAAAACTGTTTTTT
TRBV11-2	-	TRBD2	TRBJ2-2	CASSLGAGGTLNTGELFF	TGTGCCAGCAGCTTAGGGGCGGGGGGTACCCTGAACACCGGGGAGCTGTTTTTT
TRBV6-6	few	TRBD1	TRBJ2-7	CASSMGQGYYYEQYF	TGTGCCAGCAGCATGGGACAGGGGTACTACTACGAGCAGTACTTC
TRBV20-1	-	-	TRBJ1-1	CSARGGREAFF	TGCAGTGCTAGAGGGGGCAGGGAAGCTTTCTTT
TRBV10-3	-	TRBD1	TRBJ2-5	CAITEEDRRSQETQYF	TGTGCCATCACCGAAGAGGACAGGCGTAGCCAAGAGACCCAGTACTTC
TRBV6-1	-	TRBD1	TRBJ1-6	CATRTGVNSPLHF	TGTGCCACCCGGACAGGGGTGAATTCACCCCTCCACTTT
TRBV5-6	-	-	TRBJ2-1	CASSLSSGSYNEQFF	TGTGCCAGCAGCTTGTCGAGCGGGTCCTACAATGAGCAGTTCTTC
TRBV9	-	TRBD1	TRBJ1-6	CASSGPGGYNSPLHF	TGTGCCAGCAGCGGCCCAGGGGGCTATAATTCACCCCTCCACTTT
TRBV5-4	few	-	TRBJ2-3	CASSLGLGPDTQYF	TGTGCCAGCAGCTTGGGACTAGGGCCAGATACGCAGTATTTT
TRBV6-4	once	-	TRBJ2-3	CASSDSPGLSTDTQYF	TGTGCCAGCAGTGACTCTCCGGGACTCAGCACAGATACGCAGTATTTT
TRBV29-1	-	TRBD1	TRBJ2-1	CSVGGTGQGDEQFF	TGCAGCGTTGGGGGAACGGGACAGGGCGATGAGCAGTTCTTC
TRBV20-1	-	-	TRBJ2-5	CSASLGGTQYF	TGCAGTGCGAGCCTGGGGGGGACCCAGTACTTC
TRBV5-1	few	-	TRBJ1-1	CASSLQNTEAFF	TGCGCCAGCAGCTTACAGAACACTGAAGCTTTCTTT